One and the same sample provided the 29 T cell receptor beta chains below, sequenced in a study of vaccination effects on CD4 cells after COVID-19. Their specific antigens are unknown. Sequencing used immunoSEQ multiplex PCR; TCRdb keeps in-frame clones, though not all of them. The data show 13,000 to 15,000 clones, 72% seen once. Antigen-specific CD4+ T cell clonotypes were called by their expansion after viral peptide-pool culture in ViraFEST. Subsequent to less than 13 days of culture, CD4+ T cells were isolated. Either the mRNA-1273 or the BNT162b2 vaccine was given to participants as two doses. This sample comprised CD4+ T cells from PBMCs cultured with SARS-CoV-2 spike peptides, obtained after COVID-19 vaccination. Every receptor here comes from a human donor who received a COVID-19 vaccine.

The chain couples TRBV5-1 to TRBJ2-7, with D maybe TRBD2 (6 bases). The V end was cut by 5 bases, the J end by 3 bases, with 15 bases between. The V gene's germline CDR1 is SGHRS and CDR2 YFSETQ. The CDR3 sequence is 14 residues long. CDR3: CASRETGLHYEQYF. The CDR3 DNA is TGCGCCAGCAGGGAAACGGGACTCCACTACGAGCAGTACTTC.

The chain recombines TRBV3-1 (or the pseudogene TRBV3-2) with TRBJ2-3; D is undetermined. Trimming took 2 bases from V and 0 from J, leaving 15 bases between them. This CDR3 has 17 residues. Germline lookup yields CDR1 LGHDT and CDR2 YNNKEL (reference sequence). The CDR3, as DNA: TGTGCCAGCAGCCAAATGAGGTCATCGGAAAGCACAGATACGCAGTATTTT. Translation: CASSQMRSSESTDTQYF.

The V and J genes are TRBV6-2 or TRBV6-3 and TRBJ2-4; tentative D call: TRBD2 (6 bases). V was shortened by 0 bases and J by 1 base, with 16 bases between the two germline ends. Germline CDR1 MNHEY, CDR2 SVGEGT. The CDR3 is 18 amino acids. CDR3 nucleotides: TGTGCCAGCAGTTACTCGGCCCTCCGGAGGGTGGCCAAAAACATTCAGTACTTC. Translated, it gives CASSYSALRRVAKNIQYF.

The chain recombines TRBV6-5 with TRBJ1-1; D perhaps matches TRBD1 (5 bases). V shed 4 bases and J shed 7 bases, with 19 bases lying between them. CDR3 size: 15 residues. Germline lookup yields CDR1 MNHEY and CDR2 SVGAGI. This chain's CDR3 is CASSSTGPWGGEAFF. The CDR3 coding sequence is TGTGCCAGCAGTTCGACGGGACCCTGGGGGGGTGAAGCTTTCTTT.

The rearrangement uses TRBV9 and TRBJ1-6, with D possibly TRBD1 on 5 matching bases. CDR1 is SGDLS, CDR2 YYNGEE, per germline. V lost 3 bases, J lost 6 bases, and 16 bases lay in between. The CDR3 sequence is 16 residues long. CDR3 sequence: CASSATLGQVNSPLHF. The CDR3 region has the DNA TGTGCCAGCAGCGCTACTCTGGGGCAGGTTAATTCACCCCTCCACTTT.

This clone was detected only once. The gene calls are TRBV4-3 and TRBJ2-3; maybe TRBD2 (6 bases). Trimming removed 0 bases at V and 4 bases at J, with 8 bases between. Germline CDR1 reads LGHNA; CDR2 reads YSLEER. The CDR3 runs to 14 residues. The CDR3 is CASSQDWRADTQYF. In nucleotides, the CDR3 is TGCGCCAGCAGCCAAGATTGGAGGGCAGATACGCAGTATTTT.

This clone was seen a few times. V usage is TRBV7-9 and J usage is TRBJ2-7; D uncertain. Trimming took 2 bases from V and 2 from J, leaving 10 bases between them. Germline assignment: CDR1 SEHNR and CDR2 FQNEAQ (reference sequence). The CDR3 loop spans 14 amino acids. The CDR3 DNA reads as TGTGCCAGCAGCTTAAATGGTAGCCCCTACGAGCAGTACTTC. Translating it yields CASSLNGSPYEQYF. Based on the CDR3 plus reference TRBV7-9 and TRBJ2-7, the full variable domain is DTGVSQNPRHKITKRGQNVTFRCDPISEHNRLYWYRQTLGQGPEFLTYFQNEAQLEKSRLLSDRFSAERPKGSFSTLEIQRTEQGDSAMYLCASSLNGSPYEQYFGPGTRLTVT.

This clone showed up just once. This rearrangement joins TRBV30 to TRBJ1-5; D may be TRBD1 (5 bases). The germline gives CDR1 GTSNPN, CDR2 SVGIG (reference sequence). The CDR3 has 13 residues. V lost 1 base and J 1 base, leaving 5 bases between the germline ends. CDR3 protein: CAWSAGSNQPQHF. The CDR3 region has the DNA TGTGCCTGGAGTGCAGGGAGCAATCAGCCCCAGCATTTT.

This clone was found once. This sequence joins TRBV24-1 and TRBJ2-7; 7 bases align to TRBD1. V dropped 9 bases and J dropped 6; count of bases not matched to a gene: 19. CDR3 length: 16 residues. Germline CDR1 KGHDR, CDR2 SFDVKD. The CDR3 DNA follows: TGTGCCACCGCCTCCCCAAGACAGGGAGAGAGCGTCGAGCAGTACTTC. This codes for CATASPRQGESVEQYF.

The chain's CDR3 is CASSFRVSNQPQHF. CDR3 bases: TGTGCCAGCAGCTTCAGGGTTAGCAATCAGCCCCAGCATTTT. The rearrangement joins TRBV5-8 to TRBJ1-5; D possibly corresponds to TRBD1 (5 bases). Germline assignment: CDR1 SGHTS and CDR2 YDEGEE. V lost 2 bases, J lost 0 bases, and 6 bases lay in between. This CDR3 comprises 14 residues.

This clone is medium-sized within its sample. The chain is built from TRBV30 and TRBJ2-1; 16 bases agree with TRBD2. With 4 bases clipped from V and 2 bases from J, the junction kept 2 bases outside the gene matches. The CDR3 sequence is 16 residues long. Germline-derived CDR1 and CDR2 are GTSNPN and SVGIG (reference sequence). The CDR3 nucleotides are TGTGCCTGGACGGGACTAGCGGGAGGGGCCTACAATGAGCAGTTCTTC. Its protein is CAWTGLAGGAYNEQFF.

The chain has TRBV30 and TRBJ1-2, with 7 bases that match TRBD1. Germline V gene sequence: CDR1 GTSNPN, CDR2 SVGIG (reference sequence). V gave up 4 bases and J gave up 5 bases; unmatched junction bases: 13. The CDR3 loop spans 15 amino acids. This CDR3 is CAWMGTALAYYGYTF. DNA for the CDR3: TGTGCCTGGATGGGGACAGCCCTCGCATATTATGGCTACACCTTC.

The chain has TRBV27 and TRBJ1-3, with a tentative D call TRBD1 (6 bases). V lost 6 bases and J 9 bases, leaving 15 bases between the germline ends. This CDR3 is built from 13 residues. Germline values: CDR1 MNHEY, CDR2 SMNVEV (reference sequence). The CDR3 coding sequence is TGTGCCAGCAGCCTGCAGGGGTCGGGCACCATATATTTT. The encoded protein is CASSLQGSGTIYF.

This clone showed up just once. The genes are TRBV4-1 and TRBJ2-3, with a weak D call TRBD1 (5 bases). Trimming left V 1 base short and J 1 base short, with 12 bases between. This CDR3 is 16 amino acids long. Germline V gene lookup returns CDR1 MGHRA and CDR2 YSYEKL. As DNA, the CDR3 is TGCGCCAGCAGCCAAGGGGGCGGATTTGGCACAGATACGCAGTATTTT. Translating gives CASSQGGGFGTDTQYF.

The J gene is TRBJ2-5, the V gene TRBV7-2, with D possibly TRBD2 on 6 matching bases. The CDR3 loop spans 14 amino acids. V lost 5 bases, J lost 2 bases, and 12 bases lay in between. CDR1 and CDR2 from the germline V gene are SGHTA and FQGNSA. This chain's CDR3 is CASSHLREQETQYF. As DNA, the CDR3 is TGTGCCAGCAGCCATCTTCGGGAGCAAGAGACCCAGTACTTC. Full variable domain (rest looked up from reference TRBV7-2 and TRBJ2-5): GAGVSQSPSNKVTEKGKDVELRCDPISGHTALYWYRQSLGQGLEFLIYFQGNSAPDKSGLPSDRFSAERTGGSVSTLTIQRTQQEDSAVYLCASSHLREQETQYFGPGTRLLVL.

The V and J genes are TRBV5-1 and TRBJ1-3, with D unresolved. CDR3 length: 16 amino acids. V lost 1 base and J 0 bases, leaving 11 bases between the germline ends. The germline V gene encodes CDR1 SGHRS and CDR2 YFSETQ. CDR3 in DNA: TGCGCCAGCAGCTTGTCGGCCGGGAACTCTGGAAACACCATATATTTT. Its protein is CASSLSAGNSGNTIYF.

The genes are TRBV5-1 and TRBJ2-5; maybe TRBD1 (6 bases). CDR3 length equals 14 residues. Germline-derived CDR1 and CDR2 are SGHRS and YFSETQ. Trimming pared 4 bases from V and 2 bases from J, leaving 12 bases between. The CDR3 DNA sequence: TGCGCCAGCAGCCCTGGACAGCTACAAGAGACCCAGTACTTC. It translates to CASSPGQLQETQYF.

The gene calls are TRBV5-6 and TRBJ1-1; TRBD1 might be the D (5 bases). In germline, CDR1 is SGHDT, CDR2 YYEEEE. Trimming stripped 3 bases from V and 11 bases from J, with 14 bases between. The CDR3 has 12 residues. The chain's CDR3 is CASSWNERGAFF. In DNA, the CDR3 is TGTGCCAGCAGCTGGAACGAGCGGGGCGCTTTCTTT.

The chain has TRBV30 and TRBJ1-6; TRBD1 might be the D (5 bases). V was shortened by 0 bases and J by 7 bases, with 13 bases between the two germline ends. The CDR3 runs 15 residues. From germline, CDR1 is GTSNPN and CDR2 SVGIG (reference sequence). The CDR3 region is CAWSVGGVFNSPLHF. The DNA for the CDR3 is TGTGCCTGGAGTGTCGGGGGGGTATTCAATTCACCCCTCCACTTT.

The rearrangement uses TRBV7-3 and TRBJ2-1; 7 bases are a match to TRBD1. The length of the CDR3 is 16 residues. CDR1 and CDR2 (germline): SGHTA, FQGTGA. The ends lost 4 bases at V and 3 bases at J; junction bases unmatched: 9. CDR3 in amino acids: CASSSPGTELYNEQFF. In DNA form, the CDR3 reads TGTGCCAGCAGCTCTCCCGGGACAGAACTCTACAATGAGCAGTTCTTC. Based on the CDR3 plus reference TRBV7-3 and TRBJ2-1, the full variable domain is GAGVSQTPSNKVTEKGKYVELRCDPISGHTALYWYRQSLGQGPEFLIYFQGTGAADDSGLPNDRFFAVRPEGSVSTLKIQRTERGDSAVYLCASSSPGTELYNEQFFGPGTRLTVL.

The V gene is TRBV11-2, the J gene TRBJ2-5; the D gene is possibly TRBD2 (6 bases). The V gene's germline CDR1 is SGHAT and CDR2 FQNNGV. Trimming took off 5 bases at V and 5 bases at J, with 15 bases between the two ends. This CDR3 has 14 residues. In DNA, the CDR3 is TGTGCCAGCAGCACTCGGCGGGGCAGGGAGACCCAGTACTTC. Protein product: CASSTRRGRETQYF.

This clone was detected only once. This chain links TRBV5-1 with TRBJ2-3; 8 bases agree with TRBD2. Germline V CDR1 and CDR2: SGHRS, YFSETQ. This CDR3 is 16 amino acids long. The J segment lost 2 bases and the V segment lost 3 bases, leaving 8 bases of the junction unmatched. In nucleotides, the CDR3 is TGCGCCAGCAGCTCACGAACTAGCGGACTCACAGATACGCAGTATTTT. Translating it yields CASSSRTSGLTDTQYF.

In the case of this clone: One junction end disagrees with the germline gene, perhaps due to a read error. The chain combines TRBV7-7 with TRBJ1-3; D is uncertain. This CDR3 comprises 16 residues. Germline V gene data show CDR1 as SSHAT and CDR2 as FNYEAQ (reference sequence). The DNA for the CDR3 is TGTGCTAGCAGCATAAGTTCGCAGCCGCATGGAAACACCATATATTTT. Protein: CASSISSQPHGNTIYF.

Only a few counts were recorded for this clone. V gene TRBV6-5 combines with J gene TRBJ2-2, with D unresolved. The ends were cut back, 3 bases at V and 6 bases at J, with 17 bases in the middle. CDR1 is MNHEY and CDR2 is SVGAGI in the germline V gene. The CDR3 covers 16 residues. The DNA for the CDR3 is TGTGCCAGCAGTTATTTGGGCAGGAGAAGAGCCGGGGAGCTGTTTTTT. Translating gives CASSYLGRRRAGELFF.

The V call is TRBV2, the J call TRBJ2-1; D is unresolved. Germline V gene lookup returns CDR1 SNHLY and CDR2 FYNNEI. CDR3 length equals 14 residues. Between the trimmed V and J ends, which lost 2 bases and 3 bases, there was a span of 8 bases. This CDR3 is CASSELSRYNEQFF. In DNA form, the CDR3 reads TGTGCCAGCAGTGAACTAAGCCGCTACAATGAGCAGTTCTTC.

This chain joins TRBV2 and TRBJ2-4, with 8 bases that match TRBD1. Germline V CDR1 and CDR2: SNHLY, FYNNEI. The CDR3 is made up of 15 amino acids. The V gene end was trimmed by 4 bases and the J gene end by 3 bases; junction bases not matched to a gene: 5. The CDR3 nucleotides are TGTGCCAGCAGTGCGGACAGGGTGGACAAAAACATTCAGTACTTC. It codes for CASSADRVDKNIQYF. Combining the CDR3 with reference TRBV2 and TRBJ2-4 gives the whole variable domain EPEVTQTPSHQVTQMGQEVILRCVPISNHLYFYWYRQILGQKVEFLVSFYNNEISEKSEIFDDQFSVERPDGSNFTLKIRSTKLEDSAMYFCASSADRVDKNIQYFGAGTRLSVL.

The chain has TRBV3-1 (or the pseudogene TRBV3-2) and TRBJ2-2; no definite D call. Trimming took off 0 bases at V and 6 bases at J, with 5 bases between the two ends. The germline CDR1 and CDR2 sequences are LGHDT and YNNKEL (reference sequence). The CDR3 totals 13 residues. CDR3 bases: TGTGCCAGCAGCCAAGATGGGGCCGGGGAGCTGTTTTTT. It specifies CASSQDGAGELFF.

This clone was counted a single time. The CDR3 DNA sequence: TGTGCCAGCAGCTTCGGCAGATCTAACTATGGCTACACCTTC. Protein: CASSFGRSNYGYTF. The chain couples TRBV5-6 to TRBJ1-2; the D is unclear. V lost 2 bases and J 0 bases, leaving 8 bases between the germline ends. The CDR3 sequence is 14 residues long. The germline CDR1 and CDR2 sequences are SGHDT and YYEEEE.

The chain links TRBV12-5 to TRBJ2-7; 8 bases are shared with TRBD2. The CDR3 loop spans 16 amino acids. Germline V gene data show CDR1 as LGHNT and CDR2 as FRNRAP. J gave up 0 bases and V 1 base, and 5 bases lay outside the gene matches. The CDR3 region has the DNA TGTGCTAGTGGTTTGGGAGCGGGGGACCCCTCCTACGAGCAGTACTTC. This sequence encodes CASGLGAGDPSYEQYF.